This entry describes one T cell receptor beta chain. The record originates from a study of blood T cell repertoires in COVID-19. Turning to the study itself: Acute and convalescent COVID-19 specimens originated in the United States, Italy and Spain.

Study processing details: For nucleated cells, counts were estimated from reference gene primer amplification. Sequencing was performed with immunoSEQ multiplex PCR; in TCRdb, only in-frame clones are kept and a portion is missing. V and J calls and clone size are copied from that table; D and trimming were computed from the DNA. Among 150,000 to 200,000 clones listed, approximately 87% were seen once. Germline-derived CDR1 and CDR2 are SGHVS and FQNEAQ. Trimming shortened V by 2 bases and J by 6 bases, and 4 bases separated the two germline ends. The CDR3 runs to 12 residues. The age range of participants was about 18 to 89 years, with residence in about 25 US areas.

The TCR originated in a woman between 50 and 59 years old who had recovered from COVID-19. V is TRBV7-8 and J is TRBJ2-2; D gene unclear. Sequencing was done on a sample of PBMCs or T cells enriched from blood (not recorded which). The CDR3 nucleotides are TGTGCCAGCAGCTTAAGCCCCGGGGAGCTGTTTTTT. Encoded protein: CASSLSPGELFF.